Listed below are T cell receptor beta chains from one sample, sequenced in a study of beta chain features in type 1 diabetes. The data were produced by immunoSEQ multiplex PCR, yet TCRdb's version contains in-frame clones alone and is incomplete. Of 300,000 to 400,000 clones in the sample, around 12% were seen once. Sequenced: naive CD4+ T cells from blood. These receptors were collected from a man aged 18 to 29 in good health. Each CDR3 is given with its conserved first and last residue. The order of the fields is V gene, clone size, D gene, J gene, CDR3 DNA, CDR3 protein. The D gene is left open where the match is weak. Expanded clones get a size class; other rows say once, few or many, or leave the size out.

TRBV9	-	TRBD1	TRBJ2-2	TGTGCCAGCAGCGAAAGGGGGACAGGGGACACCGGGGAGCTGTTTTTT	CASSERGTGDTGELFF
TRBV5-1	-	TRBD1	TRBJ1-6	TGCGCCAGCAGCGTCGGGACAGGGCAAGATTCACCCCTCCACTTT	CASSVGTGQDSPLHF
TRBV11-2	few	-	TRBJ2-1	TGTGCCAGCAGCTCCGACTTCGGATTCTCCTACAATGAGCAGTTCTTC	CASSSDFGFSYNEQFF
TRBV5-1	-	-	TRBJ1-2	TGCGCCAGCAGCTTCGTCCAGAATAAACAGGGTTGGTATGGCTACACCTTC	CASSFVQNKQGWYGYTF
TRBV28	few	-	TRBJ2-7	TGTGCCAGCAGTTTACTATCGGGAGTTCTCGACGAGCAGTACTTC	CASSLLSGVLDEQYF
TRBV28	-	TRBD1	TRBJ1-1	TGTGCCAGCAGCCGTAATTTGGGACAGGGGGGACTCACTGAAGCTTTCTTT	CASSRNLGQGGLTEAFF
TRBV18	-	TRBD1	TRBJ2-2	TGTGCCAGCTCACCACAAGGACAGGACACCGGGGAGCTGTTTTTT	CASSPQGQDTGELFF
TRBV4-3	-	-	TRBJ2-5	TGCGCCAGCAGCCAAGAATCCCAGGGCCCAGAGACCCAGTACTTC	CASSQESQGPETQYF
TRBV9	few	TRBD1	TRBJ2-7	TGTGCCAGCAGCGTTTCGACAGGGGCCCCCTACGAGCAGTACTTC	CASSVSTGAPYEQYF
TRBV5-4	-	TRBD2	TRBJ2-1	TGTGCCAGCAGCTATCGGACTAGCAAGTTCTTC	CASSYRTSKFF
TRBV7-2	-	TRBD2	TRBJ2-5	TGCGCCAGCAGCCAAGGACTAGCCCAAGAGACCCAGTACTTC	CASSQGLAQETQYF
TRBV7-8	few	-	TRBJ2-2	TGTGCCAGCAGCTTAGGCCGGTTGCGGCCCGAAGACACCGGGGAGCTGTTTTTT	CASSLGRLRPEDTGELFF
TRBV7-2	-	TRBD1	TRBJ1-1	TGTGCCAGCAGCTTAACTGGACAGGTCATGAACACTGAAGCTTTCTTT	CASSLTGQVMNTEAFF
TRBV7-3	few	-	TRBJ2-2	TGTGCCAGCAGCTTAGCAGGGGTCTCCGGGGAGCTGTTTTTT	CASSLAGVSGELFF
TRBV9	-	-	TRBJ2-1	TGTGCCAGCAGCGTAGTGGACACAAACTACAATGAGCAGTTCTTC	CASSVVDTNYNEQFF
TRBV2	few	TRBD1	TRBJ1-5	TGTGCCAGCAGTGAGACAGGGGGGCCCCAGCATTTT	CASSETGGPQHF
TRBV11-2	-	-	TRBJ2-4	TGTGCCAGCAGCTCTCAGGGGATCGGCATTCAGTACTTC	CASSSQGIGIQYF
TRBV9	-	-	TRBJ2-5	TGTGCCAGCAGCGCAGCCCCAGGGCAGGTAAAACAAGAGACCCAGTACTTC	CASSAAPGQVKQETQYF
TRBV7-2	-	-	TRBJ2-7	TGTGCCAGCAGCTTAATGTCGGAGGGCGAGCAGTACTTC	CASSLMSEGEQYF
TRBV19	-	-	TRBJ2-3	TGTGCCAGTAGTATCCCGGAGCGCAACACAGATACGCAGTATTTT	CASSIPERNTDTQYF
TRBV19	-	TRBD1	TRBJ1-5	TGTGCCAGTAGTATAGTACCGGGACAGGGCAATCAGCCCCAGCATTTT	CASSIVPGQGNQPQHF